These T cell receptor beta chains were read from a single sample in a study of shared clonotypes between healthy human individuals. The assay was immunoSEQ multiplex PCR, and TCRdb's table has in-frame clones only and misses some. This sample has about 610,000 clones, with 95% to 97% found just once. Sequencing was done on a sample of naive CD8+ T cells sorted from blood. These receptors were collected from a woman younger than 45 in good health. Both conserved end residues are part of each CDR3. Expanded clones are given a class, and other clones once, few, many or no size at all.

CAWRGLSNSPLHF TRBJ1-6 13 TRBV30 -
CASRYGLAGGIDTQYF TRBJ2-3 16 TRBV27 -
CASGFGGEQYF TRBJ2-7 11 TRBV7-9 -
CASSVGGEGYEQYF TRBJ2-7 14 TRBV9 -
CASSSEGPKEKLFF TRBJ1-4 14 TRBV7-8 -
CASSQGLAGAQFF TRBJ2-1 13 TRBV11-3 -
CASSPFRATPYEQYF TRBJ2-7 15 TRBV28 -
CSAREGLQETQYF TRBJ2-5 13 TRBV29-1 -
CASTPWQVDTEAFF TRBJ1-1 14 TRBV19 -
CASSLEQGNQETQYF TRBJ2-5 15 TRBV11-2 -
CASSWSGYEQYF TRBJ2-7 12 TRBV28 -
CASSDLALVRDGYTF TRBJ1-2 15 TRBV2 -
CASSLTGAPYEQYF TRBJ2-7 14 TRBV7-9 -
CASSPGTGANNEQFF TRBJ2-1 15 TRBV7-8 -
CASSLADRDDQPQHF TRBJ1-5 15 TRBV28 -
CASSLGLAYEQYF TRBJ2-7 13 TRBV11-2 -
CSAREGQEHEQYF TRBJ2-7 13 TRBV29-1 -
CASRIVQGAIDTQYF TRBJ2-3 15 TRBV27 -
CASSYGGATYEQYF TRBJ2-7 14 TRBV6-6 -
CASSSLAKQETQYF TRBJ2-5 14 TRBV27 -
CAWSGRTQYF TRBJ2-5 10 TRBV30 -
CASRGTGSPPDF TRBJ2-7 12 TRBV2 -
CASSELGQGYEQYF TRBJ2-7 14 TRBV10-2 -
CASSQESPGTRLSYEQYF - 18 TRBV4-1 -
CASSFGGRYQETQYF TRBJ2-5 15 TRBV9 -
CASSIGTSYEQYF TRBJ2-7 13 TRBV5-4 -
CASSEGLAGNNEQFF TRBJ2-1 15 TRBV5-4 -
CASSLDPRRRNEQFF TRBJ2-1 15 TRBV27 -
CASSEPTGGRNYGYTF TRBJ1-2 16 TRBV6-1 -
CASSQTLRELEAFF TRBJ1-1 14 TRBV18 -
CASSPNWSSSGNTIYF TRBJ1-3 16 TRBV28 -
CASSMAQGVQPQHF TRBJ1-5 14 TRBV19 once
CASSLINRPWETQYF TRBJ2-5 15 TRBV27 -
CASSIGQGGYTGELFF TRBJ2-2 16 TRBV19 -
CASRDPGGSDTEAFF TRBJ1-1 15 TRBV19 -
CASSEREGGETQYF TRBJ2-5 14 TRBV28 -
CASSAGTTTNYGYTF TRBJ1-2 15 TRBV9 -
CASITFPPPLPNSPLHF TRBJ1-6 17 TRBV27 -
CASSFMEYNQPQHF TRBJ1-5 14 TRBV28 -
CASNTLGDTQYF TRBJ2-3 12 TRBV6-5 -
CASSLIFSRTNTEAFF TRBJ1-1 16 TRBV28 -
CASSSTREVVNTEAFF TRBJ1-1 16 TRBV6-5 -
CASSDRQDNSYEQYF TRBJ2-7 15 TRBV25-1 -
CASSSSRDNIQYF TRBJ2-4 13 TRBV5-4 -
CASSESGHLSSGNTIYF TRBJ1-3 17 TRBV2 -
CASSLGQFQFF TRBJ2-1 11 TRBV7-9 -
CASSWDLTYEQYF TRBJ2-7 13 TRBV28 -
CASSLGVNYGYTF TRBJ1-2 13 TRBV7-9 -